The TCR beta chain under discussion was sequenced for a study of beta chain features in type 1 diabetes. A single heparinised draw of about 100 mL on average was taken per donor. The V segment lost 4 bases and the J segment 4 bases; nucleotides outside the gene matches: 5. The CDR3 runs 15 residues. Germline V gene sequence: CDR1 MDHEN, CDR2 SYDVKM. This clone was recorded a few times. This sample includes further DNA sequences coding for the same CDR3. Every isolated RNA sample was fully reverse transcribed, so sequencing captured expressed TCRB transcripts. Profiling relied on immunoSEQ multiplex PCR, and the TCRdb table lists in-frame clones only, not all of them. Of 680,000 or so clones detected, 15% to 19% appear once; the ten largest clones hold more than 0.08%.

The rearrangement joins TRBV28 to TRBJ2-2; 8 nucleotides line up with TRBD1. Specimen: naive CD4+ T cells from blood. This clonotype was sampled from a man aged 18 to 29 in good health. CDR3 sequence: CASSSQGAGTGELFF. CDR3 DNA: TGTGCCAGCAGTTCCCAGGGGGCGGGCACCGGGGAGCTGTTTTTT.